This T cell receptor beta chain was sequenced during a study of spatial heterogeneity in lung cancer. In the case of this clonotype: Its antigen remains unknown.

The ends were cut back, 6 bases at V and 6 bases at J, with 8 bases in the middle. The CDR3 spans 12 residues. Germline V gene sequence: CDR1 SNHLY, CDR2 FYNNEI. TCRdb passed the 5' RACE reads through MiXCR, listing each CDR3 protein once. The table lists approximately 2,000 distinct CDR3 sequences, about 8.2% of them singletons. The time point denotes: sample taken at primary tumor resection. There were 70 to 80 donors, all of them untreated patients with early-stage non-small cell lung cancer. Overall study findings and caveats: Tracking of tumor mutation counts was seen in expanded intratumoral alpha and beta TCR counts.

This sequence was found in a female donor with early-stage non-small cell lung cancer. Here the sequenced sample was lung tumor tissue, taken at surgery. The genes are TRBV2 and TRBJ2-2, with unresolved D. The CDR3 protein is CASRLAAGELFF. In nucleotides, the CDR3 is TGTGCCAGCAGACTCGCCGCCGGGGAGCTGTTTTTT.